Detailed here is one TCR beta chain. The antigen remains unidentified. Healthy bone marrow donors supplied every sample. The record originates from a study of cytomegalovirus exposure and HLA in healthy donors. General study points: Indistinguishable V segments, including TRBV6-2 and TRBV6-3, were excluded.

A multiplex PCR was run with 60 Vbeta primers and 13 Jbeta primers. Profiled with immunoSEQ multiplex PCR; TCRdb holds only in-frame clones, not every one. The sample lists hundreds of thousands of clones; approximately 84% were seen once. The CDR3 has 17 residues. The junction had 6 bases not matched to a gene; V was cut back by 0 bases and J by 3 bases. Germline V gene sequence: CDR1 LGHNA, CDR2 YSLEER. The sequenced sample was PBMCs. The TCR comes from a woman in her thirties or forties in good health and CMV-seronegative. The chain is built from TRBV4-3 and TRBJ2-3, with 10 bases that match TRBD2. The CDR3 is CASSQDVAGGRTDTQYF. The CDR3 bases are TGCGCCAGCAGCCAAGACGTAGCGGGGGGCCGTACAGATACGCAGTATTTT.